This T cell receptor (beta chain) was sequenced during a study of cytomegalovirus exposure and HLA in healthy donors. Study-wide results and caveats: Sequencing depth across donors, presence/absence analyses assumed, was roughly uniform. Some V segments could not be told apart, so they were left out, TRBV6-2 and TRBV6-3 among them. It was in a later analysis that TCR association rates were seen to vary by HLA locus, highest for DRB1 and lowest for HLA-C.

Germline CDR1 reads SQVTM; CDR2 reads ANQGSEA. This CDR3 contains 13 residues. Trimming left V 7 bases short and J 0 bases short, with 10 bases between. In the PCR, 60 Vbeta and 13 Jbeta primers were used. Libraries were prepared by immunoSEQ multiplex PCR; TCRdb keeps only in-frame clonotypes and omits some of them. The sample lists about 150,000 clones; nearly 80% were seen once. This clone has only a few counts. What it binds is not known. The clonotype originates from a man between 40 and 49 years old in good health and CMV-seropositive. This chain links TRBV29-1 with TRBJ1-3; a weak D match, TRBD1 (6 bases). The sequenced material came from PBMCs. The CDR3 sequence: CSARTASGNTIYF. In nucleotides, the CDR3 is TGCAGCGCCAGGACAGCCTCTGGAAACACCATATATTTT.